These 29 T cell receptor beta chains were all obtained from the same sample, sequenced in a study of cytomegalovirus exposure and HLA in healthy donors. PCR primers comprised 60 Vbeta and 13 Jbeta primers. Measured with immunoSEQ multiplex PCR; TCRdb has only the in-frame clones, and not every one. This table lists tens of thousands of clones. Sequenced material: PBMCs. The receptors were sampled from a man between 45 and 60 years old in good health and CMV-seropositive.

This chain uses TRBV30 with TRBJ1-2; 8 nucleotides agree with TRBD1. V lost 1 base to trimming and J lost 5 bases; unmatched junction nucleotides: 12. The CDR3 is 16 amino acids. Per the germline V gene, CDR1 is GTSNPN and CDR2 is SVGIG (reference sequence). CDR3 DNA: TGTGCCTGGAGTGCGGACAGGGTATCGAGATGGTATGGCTACACCTTC. Its protein product is CAWSADRVSRWYGYTF.

The chain is built from TRBV18 and TRBJ1-4; D is unresolved. Trimming stripped 2 bases from V and 7 bases from J, with 8 bases between. Germline V CDR1 and CDR2: KGHSH, LQKENI. The CDR3 length is 13 residues. The CDR3, as DNA: TGTGCCAGCTCACCAGGGCAGCTTGAAAAACTGTTTTTT. The encoded protein is CASSPGQLEKLFF.

Remarks on this clone: The germline gene is not matched at one end of the junction; a read error may be the cause. The CDR3 reads CAGSIPGTVVTEAFF. Written as DNA, the CDR3 is TGTGCCGGGAGTATCCCCGGGACAGTGGTCACTGAAGCTTTCTTT. The genes are TRBV30 and TRBJ1-1, with TRBD1 matching over 7 bases. The CDR3 runs 15 residues. Germline V CDR1 and CDR2: GTSNPN, SVGIG (reference sequence).

The chain has TRBV30 and TRBJ1-5, with 7 bases matching TRBD1. CDR3 length: 14 amino acids. Losses at the gene ends were 2 bases for V and 8 bases for J; bases not matched to a gene: 9. The germline CDR1 and CDR2 sequences are GTSNPN and SVGIG (reference sequence). CDR3 loop: CAWSPGTVIEPQHF. The CDR3 coding sequence is TGTGCCTGGAGTCCCGGGACAGTCATAGAGCCCCAGCATTTT. The whole variable domain, filled in from reference TRBV30 and TRBJ1-5, reads SQTIHQWPATLVQPVGSPLSLECTVEGTSNPNLYWYRQAAGRGLQLLFYSVGIGQISSEVPQNLSASRPQDRQFILSSKKLLLSDSGFYLCAWSPGTVIEPQHFGDGTRLSIL.

The V call is TRBV27, the J call TRBJ2-7; possibly TRBD2 for D (6 bases). Germline assignment: CDR1 MNHEY and CDR2 SMNVEV (reference sequence). This CDR3 has 14 residues. Trimming removed 6 bases at V and 1 base at J, with 13 bases between. CDR3 nucleotide sequence: TGTGCCAGCAGCCGCACTAGCTTATCCTACGAGCAGTACGTC. It translates to CASSRTSLSYEQYV.

This chain links TRBV6-5 with TRBJ2-5; 9 positions agree with TRBD1. The ends lost 2 bases at V and 5 bases at J; junction bases unmatched: 9. Looked up from germline, CDR1 is MNHEY and CDR2 is SVGAGI. The CDR3 spans 16 residues. In nucleotides, the CDR3 is TGTGCCAGCAGTTACCGCCACAGGGGGCGGGATGAGACCCAGTACTTC. Protein product: CASSYRHRGRDETQYF.

V gene TRBV11-2 combines with J gene TRBJ2-1; no clear D gene. CDR3 length: 13 amino acids. Germline loops: CDR1 SGHAT, CDR2 FQNNGV. The V and J ends lost 0 bases and 7 bases respectively, with 7 bases between them. CDR3 nucleotide sequence: TGTGCCAGCAGCTTAGATCTCCTAAATGAGCAGTTCTTC. This gives the protein CASSLDLLNEQFF.

The gene calls are TRBV4-3 and TRBJ2-3, with D hard to call. This CDR3 has 16 residues. In germline, CDR1 is LGHNA, CDR2 YSLEER. V lost 0 bases to trimming and J lost 1 base, with 11 bases between them. The CDR3 DNA is TGCGCCAGCAGCCAAGATACGGGTGGAGGCACAGATACGCAGTATTTT. Its translation: CASSQDTGGGTDTQYF.

The V call is TRBV7-9, the J call TRBJ1-2, with 7 bases fitting TRBD1. The V and J ends lost 5 bases and 7 bases, in that order; junction bases with no gene match: 10. The CDR3 totals 14 residues. Germline V lookup: CDR1 SEHNR, CDR2 FQNEAQ (reference sequence). The CDR3 sequence: CASSPQGGNSGYTF. CDR3 coding DNA: TGTGCCAGCAGCCCCCAGGGGGGAAATAGTGGCTACACCTTC.

This chain links TRBV18 with TRBJ2-5; 7 nucleotides line up with TRBD1. This CDR3 has 14 residues. CDR1 and CDR2 from the germline V gene are KGHSH and LQKENI. The ends lost 2 bases at V and 2 bases at J; junction bases unmatched: 2. CDR3 loop: CASSPATGQETQYF. CDR3 bases: TGTGCCAGCTCACCAGCGACAGGGCAAGAGACCCAGTACTTC.

V and J are TRBV14 and TRBJ2-5, with 7 bases lining up with TRBD2. Germline CDR1 SGHDN, CDR2 FVKESK. The CDR3 runs to 18 residues. V gave up 0 bases and J gave up 5 bases; unmatched junction bases: 15. The CDR3 region is CASSQDKWREPGGETQYF. The DNA of the CDR3 is TGTGCCAGCAGCCAAGATAAATGGCGGGAGCCCGGAGGGGAGACCCAGTACTTC.

The J gene is TRBJ1-2, the V gene TRBV25-1; D gene uncertain. Germline-derived CDR1 and CDR2 are MGHDK and SYGVNS. The length of the CDR3 is 12 residues. The V end lost 0 bases, the J end lost 10 bases, and 9 bases lay between the germline ends. For the CDR3, the DNA is TGTGCCAGCAGTGAATACGGGTTCGACTACACCTTC. Encoded protein: CASSEYGFDYTF.

The rearrangement links TRBV29-1 to TRBJ1-5; 8 nucleotides line up with TRBD1. J was trimmed by 0 bases and V by 4 bases; bases with no gene match: 5. The CDR3 covers 15 residues. Germline CDR1 is SQVTM and CDR2 is ANQGSEA. The CDR3 spells CSVATGANSNQPQHF. CDR3 sequence (DNA): TGCAGCGTTGCGACAGGGGCTAATAGCAATCAGCCCCAGCATTTT.

This chain joins TRBV11-3 and TRBJ1-3, with D perhaps TRBD1 (5 bases). The germline V gene has CDR1 SGHNT and CDR2 YENEEA. The CDR3 sequence is 16 residues long. Trimming took off 0 bases at V and 1 base at J, with 10 bases between the two ends. CDR3: CASSLDQGGSGNTIYF. CDR3 coding DNA: TGTGCCAGCAGCTTAGACCAGGGAGGGTCTGGAAACACCATATATTTT. The variable domain in full, with the rest retrieved from reference TRBV11-3 and TRBJ1-3, is EAGVVQSPRYKIIEKKQPVAFWCNPISGHNTLYWYLQNLGQGPELLIRYENEEAVDDSQLPKDRFSAERLKGVDSTLKIQPAELGDSAVYLCASSLDQGGSGNTIYFGEGSWLTVV.

With regard to this clone: The germline gene is not matched at one end of the junction; a read error may be the cause. The rearrangement joins TRBV4-2 to TRBJ1-5; TRBD1 agrees at 10 bases. This CDR3 region has 15 residues. The germline CDR1 and CDR2 sequences are LGHNA and YNFKEQ. CDR3 DNA sequence: TGTGCCAGCACCCAAACGGGACAGGGGAATCAGCCCCAGCATTTT. Protein: CASTQTGQGNQPQHF.

The rearrangement uses TRBV15 and TRBJ2-2, with D possibly TRBD1 on 6 matching bases. This CDR3 comprises 14 residues. V dropped 3 bases and J dropped 6 bases, with 11 bases sitting between them. Germline lookup yields CDR1 LNHNV and CDR2 YYDKDF (reference sequence). The CDR3 DNA sequence: TGTGCCACCAGCAGCGGCAGGGGCCCCGGGGAGCTGTTTTTT. Translation gives CATSSGRGPGELFF.

Here the CDR3 reads CASNRVGGTDTQYF. As DNA, the CDR3 is TGTGCCAGCAACAGGGTCGGGGGCACAGATACGCAGTATTTT. J is TRBJ2-3 and V is TRBV6-1; D is possibly TRBD1 (6 bases). The V end lost 7 bases, the J end lost 1 base, and 12 bases lay between the germline ends. Germline CDR1 reads MNHNS; CDR2 reads SASEGT. The CDR3 covers 14 residues.

The rearrangement joins TRBV7-9 to TRBJ2-5; D possibly corresponds to TRBD2 (6 bases). Trimming removed 6 bases from V and 7 bases from J, with 12 bases in between. Germline V CDR1 and CDR2: SEHNR, FQNEAQ (reference sequence). The CDR3 contains 12 residues. CDR3 bases: TGTGCCAGCAGTTGGGAGGCCATGACCCAGTACTTC. Residues: CASSWEAMTQYF.

The rearrangement links TRBV6-6 to TRBJ1-5; perhaps TRBD1 as D (5 bases). This CDR3 region has 14 residues. V lost 6 bases to trimming and J lost 3 bases, with 12 bases between them. Germline V gives CDR1 MNHNY, CDR2 SVGAGI (reference sequence). CDR3 sequence: CASSPDRLNQPQHF. DNA for the CDR3: TGTGCCAGCAGCCCCGACAGACTCAATCAGCCCCAGCATTTT.

This chain uses TRBV27 with TRBJ1-1, with 7 bases lining up with TRBD1. V lost 6 bases, J lost 10 bases, and 17 bases stayed unmatched. From germline, CDR1 is MNHEY and CDR2 SMNVEV (reference sequence). This CDR3 comprises 15 residues. DNA of the CDR3: TGTGCCAGCAGAGCCTTGGTCGGGACAGCCTCGGGAGCTTTCTTT. Amino acids: CASRALVGTASGAFF.

The rearrangement joins TRBV2 to TRBJ2-1; 10 nucleotides match TRBD1. This CDR3 is 14 amino acids long. V lost 7 bases and J lost 3; bases outside the gene matches: 3. Germline CDR1 SNHLY, CDR2 FYNNEI. The CDR3 here is CASTRDRGYNEQFF. The CDR3 region has the DNA TGTGCCAGCACCCGGGACAGGGGCTACAATGAGCAGTTCTTC.

The genes are TRBV28 and TRBJ1-2, with 10 bases that match TRBD1. J lost 4 bases, V lost 5 bases, and 16 bases had no gene match. Germline V CDR1 and CDR2: MDHEN, SYDVKM. The CDR3 runs to 18 residues. The CDR3 DNA sequence: TGTGCCAGCAGTACACCCGGGACAGGGGTCGGGGGGGGCTATGGCTACACCTTC. Residues: CASSTPGTGVGGGYGYTF.

The chain recombines TRBV10-3 with TRBJ2-1, with 9 bases matching TRBD1. V trimming: 8 bases; J trimming: 0 bases; junction bases outside the gene matches: 11. There are 17 residues in the CDR3. Per the germline V gene, CDR1 is ENHRY and CDR2 is SYGVKD. The CDR3 DNA reads TGTGCCATCCAACAGTCGGGGACAGGGAGCTCCTACAATGAGCAGTTCTTC. Its translation: CAIQQSGTGSSYNEQFF.

This sequence joins TRBV4-1 and TRBJ2-1; TRBD2 agrees at 9 bases. The length of the CDR3 is 14 residues. CDR1 MGHRA and CDR2 YSYEKL come from the germline V gene. The junction had 7 bases not matched to a gene; V was cut back by 4 bases and J by 9 bases. CDR3: CASSLLAGLGEQFF. The CDR3 DNA sequence: TGCGCCAGCAGCCTACTAGCGGGTCTAGGTGAGCAGTTCTTC.

Concerning this clone: Other nucleotide sequences in the sample specify the same CDR3. The V and J genes are TRBV27 and TRBJ2-1; 7 bases are a match to TRBD2. The CDR3 runs to 15 residues. The germline CDR1 and CDR2 sequences are MNHEY and SMNVEV (reference sequence). V gave up 3 bases and J gave up 2 bases; unmatched junction bases: 4. CDR3: CASSLGGRAYNEQFF. Here the CDR3 DNA reads TGTGCCAGCAGTTTGGGAGGGAGGGCCTACAATGAGCAGTTCTTC.

A note on this clone: A read error may produce the germline difference seen at one junction end. V gene TRBV30 combines with J gene TRBJ2-3, with D uncertain. Looked up from germline, CDR1 is GTSNPN and CDR2 is SVGIG (reference sequence). This CDR3 region has 12 residues. The DNA of the CDR3 is TGTGCCTGGAGTGTAAGCCCCCGACTTATAAGGTTT. It encodes CAWSVSPRLIRF.

This chain joins TRBV19 and TRBJ1-2, with D perhaps matching TRBD1 (6 bases). Germline CDR1 LNHDA, CDR2 SQIVND (reference sequence). Trimming pared 7 bases from V and 4 bases from J, leaving 13 bases between. The CDR3 runs 13 residues. The DNA of the CDR3 is TGTGCCAGTAACTGGGACAAAGCCTATGGCTACACCTTC. Residues: CASNWDKAYGYTF.

This chain joins TRBV12-5 and TRBJ1-5; 7 nucleotides agree with TRBD1. CDR1 and CDR2 (germline): LGHNT, FRNRAP. This CDR3 region has 16 residues. Trimming at V came to 3 bases and at J to 3 bases, leaving 8 bases not matched to a gene. Written as DNA, the CDR3 is TGTGCTAGTGGTTTACCCCAGCAGGGGGACAATCAGCCCCAGCATTTT. It codes for CASGLPQQGDNQPQHF.

The chain links TRBV6-6 to TRBJ2-7, with 10 bases identical to TRBD2. The trim removed 6 bases at V and 5 bases at J, leaving 7 bases unmatched. Germline CDR1 reads MNHNY; CDR2 reads SVGAGI (reference sequence). CDR3 length equals 14 residues. The CDR3 DNA reads as TGTGCCAGCAGCCATACTAGCGGGATCCACGAGCAGTACTTC. Residues: CASSHTSGIHEQYF.